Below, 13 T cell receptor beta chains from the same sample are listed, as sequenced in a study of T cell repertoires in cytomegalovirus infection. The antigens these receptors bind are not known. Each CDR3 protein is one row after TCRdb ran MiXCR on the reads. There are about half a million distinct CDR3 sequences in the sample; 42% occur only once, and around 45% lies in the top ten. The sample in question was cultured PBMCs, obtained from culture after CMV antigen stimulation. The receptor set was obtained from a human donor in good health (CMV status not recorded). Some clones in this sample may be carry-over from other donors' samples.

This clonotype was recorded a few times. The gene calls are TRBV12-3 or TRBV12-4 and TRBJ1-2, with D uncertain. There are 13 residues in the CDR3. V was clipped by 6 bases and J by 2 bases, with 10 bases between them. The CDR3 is CASSIRANYGYTF. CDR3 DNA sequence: TGTGCCAGCAGCATAAGGGCCAACTATGGCTACACCTTC.

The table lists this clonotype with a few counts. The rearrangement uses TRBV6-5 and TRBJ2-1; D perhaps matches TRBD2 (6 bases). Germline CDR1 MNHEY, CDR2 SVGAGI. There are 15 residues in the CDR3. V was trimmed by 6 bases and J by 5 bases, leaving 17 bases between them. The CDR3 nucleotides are TGTGCCAGCAGGACCCCGGGACTCCCCCACAATGAGCAGTTCTTC. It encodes CASRTPGLPHNEQFF.

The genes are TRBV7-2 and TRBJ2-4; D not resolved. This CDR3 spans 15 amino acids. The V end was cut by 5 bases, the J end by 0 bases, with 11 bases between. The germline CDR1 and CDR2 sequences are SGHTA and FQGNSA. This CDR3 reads CASSASGVAKNIQYF. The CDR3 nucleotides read TGTGCCAGCAGCGCTTCAGGAGTAGCCAAAAACATTCAGTACTTC.

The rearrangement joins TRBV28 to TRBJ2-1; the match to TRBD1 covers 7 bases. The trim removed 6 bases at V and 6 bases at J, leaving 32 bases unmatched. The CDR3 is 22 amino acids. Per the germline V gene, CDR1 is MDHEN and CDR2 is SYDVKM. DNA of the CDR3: TGTGCCAGCAGCCGGCCCTATCCTTACGACAGGGTCCTTGGTCTGGGCCTCAATGAGCAGTTCTTC. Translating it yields CASSRPYPYDRVLGLGLNEQFF.

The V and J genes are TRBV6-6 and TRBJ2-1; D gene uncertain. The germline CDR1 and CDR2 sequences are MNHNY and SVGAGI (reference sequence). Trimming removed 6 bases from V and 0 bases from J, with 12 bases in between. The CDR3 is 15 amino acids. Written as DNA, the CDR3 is TGTGCCAGCAGAAGGGCGATGTACTCCTACAATGAGCAGTTCTTC. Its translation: CASRRAMYSYNEQFF.

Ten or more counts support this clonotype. CDR3 nucleotide sequence: TGTGCCAGCCGCCGGGACAGGGGGCAAAATGAGCAGTTCTTC. Translated: CASRRDRGQNEQFF. This rearrangement joins TRBV7-8 to TRBJ2-1, with 12 bases identical to TRBD1. Trimming cost V 8 bases and J 7 bases; bases outside gene matches: 6. The CDR3 has 14 amino acids. Germline values: CDR1 SGHVS, CDR2 FQNEAQ.

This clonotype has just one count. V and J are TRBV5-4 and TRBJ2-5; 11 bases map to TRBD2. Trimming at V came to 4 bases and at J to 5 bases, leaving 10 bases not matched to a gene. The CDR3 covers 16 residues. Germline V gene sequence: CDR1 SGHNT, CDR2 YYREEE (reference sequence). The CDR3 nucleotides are TGTGCCAGCAGCAGCAGTAGCGGGGGGGGTGGGGAGACCCAGTACTTC. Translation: CASSSSSGGGGETQYF.

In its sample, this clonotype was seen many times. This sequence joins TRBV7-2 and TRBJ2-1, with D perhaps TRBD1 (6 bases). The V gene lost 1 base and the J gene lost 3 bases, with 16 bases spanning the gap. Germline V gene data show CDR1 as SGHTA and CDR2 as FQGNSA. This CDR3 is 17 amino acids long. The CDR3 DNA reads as TGTGCCAGCAGCTTAGTATTCTCCCTGGACAGCTACAATGAGCAGTTCTTC. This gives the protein CASSLVFSLDSYNEQFF.

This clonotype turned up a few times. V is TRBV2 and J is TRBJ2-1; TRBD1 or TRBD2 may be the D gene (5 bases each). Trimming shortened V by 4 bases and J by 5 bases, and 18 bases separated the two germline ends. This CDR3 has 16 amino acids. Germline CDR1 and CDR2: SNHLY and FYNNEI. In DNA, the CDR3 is TGTGCCAGCAGTGTAAGGGGACGGCTTTTAGACAATGAGCAGTTCTTC. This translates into CASSVRGRLLDNEQFF.

The DNA for the CDR3 is TGTGCCAGCAGTTATACGGGTGTGAGGGGCTACACCTTC. It specifies CASSYTGVRGYTF. The rearrangement uses TRBV7-2 and TRBJ1-2; no firm D call. The CDR3 consists of 13 residues. The V gene lost 6 bases and the J gene lost 8 bases, with 16 bases spanning the gap. The V gene's germline CDR1 is SGHTA and CDR2 FQGNSA.

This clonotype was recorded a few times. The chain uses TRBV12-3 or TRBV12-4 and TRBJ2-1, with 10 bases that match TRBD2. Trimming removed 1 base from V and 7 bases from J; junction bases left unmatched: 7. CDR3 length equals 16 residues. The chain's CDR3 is CASSLVTSGAGNEQFF. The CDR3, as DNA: TGTGCCAGCAGTTTAGTCACTAGCGGGGCGGGAAATGAGCAGTTCTTC.

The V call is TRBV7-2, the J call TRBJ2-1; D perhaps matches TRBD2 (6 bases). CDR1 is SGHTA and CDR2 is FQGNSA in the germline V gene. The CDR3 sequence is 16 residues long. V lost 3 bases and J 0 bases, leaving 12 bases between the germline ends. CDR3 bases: TGTGCCAGCAGCTTGGGGGGAACGGGCTCCTACAATGAGCAGTTCTTC. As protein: CASSLGGTGSYNEQFF.

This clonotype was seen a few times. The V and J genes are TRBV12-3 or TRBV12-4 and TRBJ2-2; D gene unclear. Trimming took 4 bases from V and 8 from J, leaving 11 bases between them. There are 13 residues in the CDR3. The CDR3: CASSSPTLGELFF. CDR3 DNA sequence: TGTGCCAGCAGTTCTCCCACATTAGGGGAGCTGTTTTTT.